The 20 T cell receptor beta chains below were found in one sample sequenced in a study of blood T cells in healthy people across ages. A second about 7 to 11 cycle PCR used barcoded and J-beta primers. TCRdb itself ran the 5' RACE reads through MiXCR, one entry per CDR3 protein. Found here are about 1,800,000 distinct CDR3 sequences, over 25% of them singletons; the top ten hold 7.7%. The material sequenced was blood. Receptors were obtained from a woman in her thirties in good health.

The gene calls are TRBV20-1 and TRBJ1-5, with D uncertain. Trimming took off 6 bases at V and 2 bases at J, with 11 bases between the two ends. In germline, CDR1 is DFQATT, CDR2 SNEGSKA (reference sequence). This CDR3 is 13 amino acids long. Here the CDR3 reads CSALEEGNQPQHF. CDR3 nucleotide sequence: TGCAGTGCCCTCGAGGAGGGCAATCAGCCCCAGCATTTT.

The table lists this clonotype with a few counts. The genes are TRBV6-1 and TRBJ2-7; D perhaps matches TRBD1 (6 bases). Trimming stripped 2 bases from V and 3 bases from J, with 11 bases between. This CDR3 has 14 amino acids. Germline CDR1 is MNHNS and CDR2 is SASEGT. The CDR3 loop is CASSERGGVYEQYF. CDR3 nucleotide sequence: TGTGCCAGCAGTGAAAGAGGGGGAGTCTACGAGCAGTACTTC.

This clonotype showed up just a few times. V gene TRBV7-2 combines with J gene TRBJ2-5, with D unclear. The CDR3 runs to 12 residues. Germline CDR1 is SGHTA and CDR2 is FQGNSA. V was clipped by 6 bases and J by 5 bases, with 10 bases between them. CDR3 residues: CASRLVLETQYF. For the CDR3, the DNA is TGTGCCAGCAGGCTGGTTTTGGAGACCCAGTACTTC.

This clonotype was seen a few times. The rearrangement joins TRBV25-1 to TRBJ2-7, with 7 nucleotides matching TRBD1. The CDR3 extends over 15 amino acids. Germline CDR1 and CDR2: MGHDK and SYGVNS. J gave up 5 bases and V 4 bases, and 11 bases lay outside the gene matches. CDR3 in amino acids: CASSGRTGPGDEQYF. The CDR3 coding sequence is TGTGCCAGCAGTGGTCGGACAGGTCCTGGGGACGAGCAGTACTTC.

This clonotype was seen more than once but under ten times. For the CDR3, the DNA is TGTGCCTGGAGTATTACAGGGTCGCGAGCTTTCTTT. It is translated as CAWSITGSRAFF. V and J are TRBV30 and TRBJ1-1; D might be TRBD1 (6 bases). The germline gives CDR1 GTSNPN, CDR2 SVGIG (reference sequence). Trimming shortened V by 2 bases and J by 10 bases, and 14 bases separated the two germline ends. The CDR3 spans 12 residues.

The chain is built from TRBV10-3 and TRBJ2-1, with 11 bases matching TRBD2. The junction had 7 bases not matched to a gene; V was cut back by 0 bases and J by 6 bases. Germline CDR1 and CDR2: ENHRY and SYGVKD. The CDR3 is 17 residues long. CDR3 DNA: TGTGCCATCAGTGAGTCAAAGACTAGCGGGACCGTCAATGAGCAGTTCTTC. Its translation: CAISESKTSGTVNEQFF.

The gene calls are TRBV24-1 and TRBJ2-4; weak D call: TRBD1 (6 bases). CDR3 length equals 17 residues. CDR1 KGHDR and CDR2 SFDVKD come from the germline V gene. V was pared by 3 bases and J by 1 base, with 15 bases between. The CDR3 loop is CATSDRYSDRAKNIQYF. The CDR3 nucleotides are TGTGCCACCAGTGATCGTTATTCAGACAGGGCCAAAAACATTCAGTACTTC.

This chain connects TRBV7-6 to TRBJ1-1; D is unclear. Trimming removed 2 bases from V and 1 base from J, with 17 bases in between. CDR3 size: 17 residues. The germline gives CDR1 SGHVS, CDR2 FNYEAQ. The CDR3 region is CASSLTRGIGTNTEAFF. DNA of the CDR3: TGTGCCAGCAGCTTAACGAGAGGGATCGGAACGAACACTGAAGCTTTCTTT.

This clonotype was counted ten times or more. CDR3 loop: CSASTVSSYEQYF. DNA for the CDR3: TGCAGCGCCTCCACAGTGAGCTCCTACGAGCAGTACTTC. The V call is TRBV29-1, the J call TRBJ2-7; D gene uncertain. Germline V gene data show CDR1 as SQVTM and CDR2 as ANQGSEA. The CDR3 loop spans 13 amino acids. Trimming removed 7 bases from V and 0 bases from J, with 13 bases in between.

The table lists this clonotype with many counts. The CDR3 reads CASSRRDSNSYEQYF. CDR3 nucleotide sequence: TGTGCCAGCAGCAGACGGGACAGCAATTCCTACGAGCAGTACTTC. This chain joins TRBV9 and TRBJ2-7; 7 nucleotides align to TRBD1. The V gene end was trimmed by 4 bases and the J gene end by 1 base; junction bases not matched to a gene: 8. Germline CDR1 is SGDLS and CDR2 is YYNGEE. The CDR3 totals 15 residues. The variable domain in full, with the rest retrieved from reference TRBV9 and TRBJ2-7, is DSGVTQTPKHLITATGQRVTLRCSPRSGDLSVYWYQQSLDQGLQFLIQYYNGEERAKGNILERFSAQQFPDLHSELNLSSLELGDSALYFCASSRRDSNSYEQYFGPGTRLTVT.

The gene calls are TRBV5-1 and TRBJ1-3; D unclear. In germline, CDR1 is SGHRS, CDR2 YFSETQ. Trimming pared 5 bases from V and 2 bases from J, leaving 5 bases between. The CDR3 is 12 amino acids. Written as DNA, the CDR3 is TGCGCCAGCAGGGACCCTGGAAACACCATATATTTT. It encodes CASRDPGNTIYF.

As for this clonotype: One end of the junction varies from germline; a read error may be responsible. The chain carries TRBV6-5 and TRBJ2-2, with 7 bases identical to TRBD1. The CDR3 contains 16 residues. CDR1 and CDR2 (germline): MNHEY, SVGAGI. The CDR3 DNA reads as TGTGCCAGCAGTTACCCGAGGGGACAGAACACCGGGGAGCGGTTTTTT. Protein: CASSYPRGQNTGERFF.

The rearrangement links TRBV6-1 to TRBJ2-3; TRBD2 is a possible D gene (5 bases). V gave up 7 bases and J gave up 1 base, with 12 bases separating them. The CDR3 has 14 residues. Germline loops: CDR1 MNHNS, CDR2 SASEGT. CDR3 bases: TGTGCCAGCACGATGAGGGCGGGCACAGATACGCAGTATTTT. Translation: CASTMRAGTDTQYF.

The rearrangement joins TRBV6-2 or TRBV6-3 to TRBJ1-2; D gene unclear. Germline V gene sequence: CDR1 MNHEY, CDR2 SVGEGT. The CDR3 has 12 residues. Trimming removed 8 bases from V and 4 bases from J, with 11 bases in between. In nucleotides, the CDR3 is TGTGCCAGCGCTCAACCTCCCTATGGCTACACCTTC. The encoded protein is CASAQPPYGYTF.

On this clonotype itself: A junction end diverges from the germline sequence, so it may reflect a read error. The chain carries TRBV20-1 and TRBJ1-1; D is perhaps TRBD1 (5 bases). This CDR3 contains 15 residues. Germline values: CDR1 DFQATT, CDR2 SNEGSKA (reference sequence). The CDR3 loop is CSARGRGALNTGAFF. The CDR3 nucleotides read TGCAGTGCTAGGGGGAGAGGGGCCCTGAACACTGGAGCTTTCTTT.

This clonotype was counted a few times. The chain joins TRBV12-3 or TRBV12-4 to TRBJ1-5, with a weak D call TRBD1 (5 bases). The CDR3 is made up of 16 amino acids. V was shortened by 5 bases and J by 7 bases, with 21 bases between the two germline ends. The CDR3 loop reads CASSGSGTPPPQPQHF. Here the CDR3 DNA reads TGTGCCAGCAGTGGATCCGGGACCCCGCCGCCACAGCCCCAGCATTTT.

This rearrangement joins TRBV29-1 to TRBJ2-7, with 9 positions matching TRBD1. The CDR3 length is 13 residues. The V segment lost 3 bases and the J segment 7 bases; nucleotides outside the gene matches: 7. CDR1 and CDR2 (germline): SQVTM, ANQGSEA. The CDR3 DNA reads TGCAGCGTTGATCGACGACAGGGGGGGGAGCAGTACTTC. This codes for CSVDRRQGGEQYF.

CDR3 DNA: TGTGCCAGCAGCTTAGTGGGGACAGCAACCGGGGAGCTGTTTTTT. Translated, it gives CASSLVGTATGELFF. The rearrangement uses TRBV7-2 and TRBJ2-2; 7 bases align to TRBD1. CDR1 is SGHTA and CDR2 is FQGNSA in the germline V gene. Losses at the gene ends were 1 base for V and 5 bases for J; bases not matched to a gene: 4. There are 15 residues in the CDR3.

CDR3 DNA sequence: TGCGCCAGCAGCTTGCCAGGAGCGACTTTTGGCTACACCTTC. Its translation is CASSLPGATFGYTF. This chain connects TRBV5-1 to TRBJ1-2; no firm D call. Trimming pared 1 base from V and 7 bases from J, leaving 14 bases between. The V gene's germline CDR1 is SGHRS and CDR2 YFSETQ. This CDR3 has 14 residues.

This clonotype was found many times. J is TRBJ2-1 and V is TRBV29-1; 7 positions agree with TRBD1. The CDR3 contains 12 residues. Unmatched junction bases numbered 2, after V lost 3 bases and J lost 6 bases. Germline CDR1 SQVTM, CDR2 ANQGSEA. The CDR3 sequence: CSVDRGSNEQFF. The CDR3 nucleotides are TGCAGCGTTGACAGGGGGAGCAATGAGCAGTTCTTC.